The 2 T cell receptor beta chains in this list originate from one sample, sequenced in a study of cytomegalovirus exposure and HLA in healthy donors. Using immunoSEQ multiplex PCR, the repertoire was profiled, and TCRdb retains in-frame clones only, with some absent. The profile covers hundreds of thousands of clones, with about 90% appearing a single time and more than 10% taken by the ten largest. The sequenced sample consisted of PBMCs. Receptors were obtained from a man younger than 30 in good health and CMV-seropositive.

The chain carries TRBV28 and TRBJ2-2; 11 nucleotides match TRBD2. In germline, CDR1 is MDHEN, CDR2 SYDVKM. V lost 5 bases, J lost 4 bases, and 6 bases stayed unmatched. CDR3 length: 16 amino acids. CDR3 coding DNA: TGTGCCAGCAGTCGTAGCGGGAGGGCGGGCACCGGGGAGCTGTTTTTT. Amino acids: CASSRSGRAGTGELFF.

V gene TRBV5-1 combines with J gene TRBJ1-1; D gene uncertain. Germline lookup yields CDR1 SGHRS and CDR2 YFSETQ. Trimming left V 2 bases short and J 1 base short, with 9 bases between. This CDR3 has 14 residues. The CDR3 DNA follows: TGCGCCAGCAGCTTCGTGGATTCGAACACTGAAGCTTTCTTT. Encoded protein: CASSFVDSNTEAFF.